Listed below are T cell receptor beta chains from one sample, sequenced in a study of Ad26.COV2.S vaccination and SARS-CoV-2 variants. Sequencing used immunoSEQ multiplex PCR; TCRdb keeps in-frame clones, though not all of them. The table lists hundreds of thousands of clones, 85% to 90% of them singletons. This specimen consisted of peripheral blood, obtained in a trial of Ad26.COV2.S vaccine versus placebo. The receptors come from a person aged 18-65 years who received the Ad26.COV2.S COVID-19 vaccine or a placebo. Each CDR3 is given with its conserved first and last residue. A D gene is named only where the DNA matches it firmly. For some rows the clone size is stated as once, few or many, or as a class when expanded; others skip it.

V: TRBV7-2; size: few; J: TRBJ2-1; D: .; CDR3: CASSLKAGDFPSNEQFF; DNA: TGTGCCAGCAGCTTAAAGGCAGGGGACTTCCCAAGCAATGAGCAGTTCTTC
V: TRBV7-2; size: .; J: TRBJ1-5; D: .; CDR3: CASSLVADTSNQPQHF; DNA: TGTGCCAGCAGCTTAGTGGCAGATACTAGCAATCAGCCCCAGCATTTT
V: TRBV5-1; size: .; J: TRBJ2-1; D: TRBD2; CDR3: CASTPGGAGENEQFF; DNA: TGCGCCAGCACCCCGGGGGGGGCCGGTGAGAATGAGCAGTTCTTC
V: TRBV2; size: .; J: TRBJ1-4; D: TRBD1; CDR3: CASSAKGRGHEKLFF; DNA: TGTGCCAGCAGTGCCAAGGGCAGGGGGCATGAAAAACTGTTTTTT
V: TRBV18; size: .; J: TRBJ1-5; D: .; CDR3: CASSPQQNQPQHF; DNA: TGTGCCAGCTCACCCCAGCAGAATCAGCCCCAGCATTTT
V: TRBV7-9; size: few; J: TRBJ2-3; D: .; CDR3: CASSLPTDTQYF; DNA: TGTGCCAGCAGCTTACCCACAGATACGCAGTATTTT
V: TRBV7-9; size: .; J: TRBJ2-5; D: TRBD1; CDR3: CASSLEGDRALDGNYF; DNA: TGTGCCAGCAGCTTAGAAGGGGACAGGGCTCTTGACGGTAACTACTTC
V: TRBV5-1; size: .; J: TRBJ2-3; D: .; CDR3: CAASREDFTDTQYF; DNA: TGCGCCGCGTCCCGAGAGGATTTCACAGATACGCAGTATTTT
V: TRBV5-6; size: .; J: TRBJ2-3; D: .; CDR3: CASSLGYYTDTQYF; DNA: TGTGCCAGCAGCTTGGGATATTACACAGATACGCAGTATTTT
V: TRBV4-2; size: .; J: TRBJ1-1; D: .; CDR3: CASSLRQVLTEAFF; DNA: TGTGCCAGCAGCCTCCGACAGGTCCTCACTGAAGCTTTCTTT
V: TRBV5-1; size: .; J: TRBJ1-3; D: .; CDR3: CASRGTGHSGNTIYF; DNA: TGCGCCAGCCGAGGGACGGGGCACTCTGGAAACACCATATATTTT
V: TRBV24-1; size: .; J: TRBJ2-3; D: TRBD2; CDR3: CATSLADTDTQYF; DNA: TGTGCCACCAGTCTAGCGGACACAGATACGCAGTATTTT
V: TRBV6-5; size: .; J: TRBJ1-4; D: .; CDR3: CASSYNSGEKLFF; DNA: TGTGCCAGCAGTTACAACAGCGGGGAAAAACTGTTTTTT
V: TRBV7-9; size: .; J: TRBJ2-7; D: TRBD1; CDR3: CASSLGQGAYEQYF; DNA: TGTGCCAGCAGCTTAGGACAGGGGGCTTACGAGCAGTACTTC
V: TRBV9; size: .; J: TRBJ1-1; D: TRBD1; CDR3: CASSPTGANTEAFF; DNA: TGTGCCAGCAGCCCGACAGGGGCGAACACTGAAGCTTTCTTT
V: TRBV9; size: .; J: TRBJ2-3; D: TRBD2; CDR3: CASSVRGGLAYIDTQYF; DNA: TGTGCCAGCAGCGTAAGAGGGGGACTAGCGTACATCGATACGCAGTATTTT
V: TRBV5-1; size: .; J: TRBJ2-6; D: .; CDR3: CASSFSRGTVSGANVLTF; DNA: TGCGCCAGCAGCTTTTCCCGCGGGACAGTCTCTGGGGCCAACGTCCTGACTTTC
V: TRBV20-1; size: .; J: TRBJ2-1; D: .; CDR3: CSASEGKVPGTIRRANEQFF; DNA: TGCAGTGCTAGTGAGGGGAAAGTGCCGGGCACGATAAGGAGGGCAAATGAGCAGTTCTTC
V: TRBV6-5; size: once; J: TRBJ1-1; D: .; CDR3: CASSQPHYKNTEAFF; DNA: TGTGCCAGCTCCCAGCCCCATTACAAGAACACTGAAGCTTTCTTT
V: TRBV9; size: .; J: TRBJ1-1; D: TRBD1; CDR3: CASSGTGGATEAFF; DNA: TGTGCCAGCAGCGGGACAGGGGGCGCGACTGAAGCTTTCTTT
V: TRBV9; size: .; J: TRBJ2-1; D: .; CDR3: CASTRAGHSYNEQFF; DNA: TGTGCCAGCACGAGGGCGGGACACTCCTACAATGAGCAGTTCTTC
V: TRBV9; size: .; J: TRBJ2-5; D: TRBD2; CDR3: CASTLAGGSQETQYF; DNA: TGTGCCAGCACCCTAGCGGGAGGATCGCAAGAGACCCAGTACTTC
V: TRBV5-1; size: few; J: TRBJ2-2; D: .; CDR3: CASSLAEANTGELFF; DNA: TGCGCCAGCAGCTTGGCCGAGGCGAACACCGGGGAGCTGTTTTTT
V: TRBV7-9; size: .; J: TRBJ1-3; D: .; CDR3: CASIDSGFWGNTIYF; DNA: TGTGCCAGCATCGATTCGGGATTTTGGGGAAACACCATATATTTT
V: TRBV11-2; size: .; J: TRBJ2-2; D: .; CDR3: CASSTTGELFF; DNA: TGTGCCAGCAGCACTACCGGGGAGCTGTTTTTT